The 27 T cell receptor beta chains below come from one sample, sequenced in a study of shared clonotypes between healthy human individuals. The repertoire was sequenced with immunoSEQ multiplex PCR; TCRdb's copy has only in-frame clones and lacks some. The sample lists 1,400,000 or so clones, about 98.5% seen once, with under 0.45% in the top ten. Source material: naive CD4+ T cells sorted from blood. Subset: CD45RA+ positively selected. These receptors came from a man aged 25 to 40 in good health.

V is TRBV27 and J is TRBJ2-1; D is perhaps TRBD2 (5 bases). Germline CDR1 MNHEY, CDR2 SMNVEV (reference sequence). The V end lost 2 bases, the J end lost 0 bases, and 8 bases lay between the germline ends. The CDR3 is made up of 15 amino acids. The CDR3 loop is CASSLIALSYNEQFF. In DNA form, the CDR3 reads TGTGCCAGCAGTTTAATAGCGCTCTCCTACAATGAGCAGTTCTTC.

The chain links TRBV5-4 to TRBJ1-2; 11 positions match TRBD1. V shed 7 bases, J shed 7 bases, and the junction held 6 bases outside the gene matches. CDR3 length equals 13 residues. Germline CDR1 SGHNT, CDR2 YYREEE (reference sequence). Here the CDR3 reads CASQDRGQSGYTF. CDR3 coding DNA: TGTGCCAGCCAGGACAGGGGGCAGAGTGGCTACACCTTC.

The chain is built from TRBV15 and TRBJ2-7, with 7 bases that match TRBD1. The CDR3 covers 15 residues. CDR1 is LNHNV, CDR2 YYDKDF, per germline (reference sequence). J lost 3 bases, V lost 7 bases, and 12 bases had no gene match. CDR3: CATTQGGPSIYEQYF. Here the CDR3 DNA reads TGTGCCACCACCCAAGGGGGCCCCTCCATCTACGAGCAGTACTTC.

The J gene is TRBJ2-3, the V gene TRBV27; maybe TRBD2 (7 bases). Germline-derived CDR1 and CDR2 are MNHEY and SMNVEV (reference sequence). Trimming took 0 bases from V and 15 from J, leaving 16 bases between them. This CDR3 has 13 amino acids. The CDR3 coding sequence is TGTGCCAGCAGTTTATCGGGGGCGGGAGTAAGTTATTTT. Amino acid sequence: CASSLSGAGVSYF.

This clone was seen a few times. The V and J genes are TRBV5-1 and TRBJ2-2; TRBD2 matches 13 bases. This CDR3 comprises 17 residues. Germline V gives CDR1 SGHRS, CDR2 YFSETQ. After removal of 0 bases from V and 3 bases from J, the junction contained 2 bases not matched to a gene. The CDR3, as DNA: TGCGCCAGCAGCTTGGGACTAGCGGGAGGACACACCGGGGAGCTGTTTTTT. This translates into CASSLGLAGGHTGELFF.

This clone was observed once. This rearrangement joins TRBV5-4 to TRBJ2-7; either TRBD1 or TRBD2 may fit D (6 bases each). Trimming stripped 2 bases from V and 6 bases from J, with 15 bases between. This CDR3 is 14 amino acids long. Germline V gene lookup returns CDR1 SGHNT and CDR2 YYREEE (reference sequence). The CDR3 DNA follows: TGTGCCAGCAGCTTAGGGGGGAGATCGGGCGAGCAGTACTTC. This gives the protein CASSLGGRSGEQYF.

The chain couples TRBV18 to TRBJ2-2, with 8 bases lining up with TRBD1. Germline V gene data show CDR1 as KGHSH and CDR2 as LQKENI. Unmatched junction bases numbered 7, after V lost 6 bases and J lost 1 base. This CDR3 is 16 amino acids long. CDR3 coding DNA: TGTGCCAGCTCCCTAACCACAGGGGGGAACACCGGGGAGCTGTTTTTT. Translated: CASSLTTGGNTGELFF.

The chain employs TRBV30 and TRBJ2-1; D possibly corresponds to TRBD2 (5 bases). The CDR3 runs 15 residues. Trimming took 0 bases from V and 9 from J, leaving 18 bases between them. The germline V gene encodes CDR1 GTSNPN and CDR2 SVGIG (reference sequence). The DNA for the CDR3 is TGTGCCTGGAGTGTACTGCGGGTGTCCGGTGGTGAGCAGTTCTTC. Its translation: CAWSVLRVSGGEQFF.

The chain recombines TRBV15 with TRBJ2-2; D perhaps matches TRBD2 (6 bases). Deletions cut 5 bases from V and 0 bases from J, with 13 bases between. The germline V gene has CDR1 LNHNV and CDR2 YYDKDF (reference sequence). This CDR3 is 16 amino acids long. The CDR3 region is CATSPRLGANTGELFF. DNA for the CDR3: TGTGCCACCAGCCCCCGACTAGGGGCGAACACCGGGGAGCTGTTTTTT.

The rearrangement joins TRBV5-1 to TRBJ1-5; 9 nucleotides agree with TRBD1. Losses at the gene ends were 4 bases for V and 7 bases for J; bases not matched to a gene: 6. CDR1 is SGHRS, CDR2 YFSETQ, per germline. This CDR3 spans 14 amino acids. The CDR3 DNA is TGCGCCAGCAGCAAGGGACAGGGTGGGCAGCCCCAGCATTTT. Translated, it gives CASSKGQGGQPQHF.

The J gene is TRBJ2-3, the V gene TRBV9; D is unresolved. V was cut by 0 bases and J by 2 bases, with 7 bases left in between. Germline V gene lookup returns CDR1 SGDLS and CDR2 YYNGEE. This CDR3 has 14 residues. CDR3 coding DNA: TGTGCCAGCAGCGTAGAGGTCCTCACAGATACGCAGTATTTT. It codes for CASSVEVLTDTQYF. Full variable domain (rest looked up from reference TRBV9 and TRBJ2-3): DSGVTQTPKHLITATGQRVTLRCSPRSGDLSVYWYQQSLDQGLQFLIQYYNGEERAKGNILERFSAQQFPDLHSELNLSSLELGDSALYFCASSVEVLTDTQYFGPGTRLTVL.

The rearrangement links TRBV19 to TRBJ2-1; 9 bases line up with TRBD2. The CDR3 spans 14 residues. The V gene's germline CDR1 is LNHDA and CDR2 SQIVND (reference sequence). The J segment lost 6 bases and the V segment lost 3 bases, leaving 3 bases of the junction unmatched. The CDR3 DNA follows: TGTGCCAGTAGTATGTTAGCGGGAGTCAATGAGCAGTTCTTC. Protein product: CASSMLAGVNEQFF.

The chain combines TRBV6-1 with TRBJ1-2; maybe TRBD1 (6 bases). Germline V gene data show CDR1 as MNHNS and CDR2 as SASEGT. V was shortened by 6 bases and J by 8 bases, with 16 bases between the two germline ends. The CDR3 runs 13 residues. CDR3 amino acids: CASRASGAWGYTF. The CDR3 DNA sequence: TGTGCCAGCAGGGCGTCAGGGGCTTGGGGCTACACCTTC.

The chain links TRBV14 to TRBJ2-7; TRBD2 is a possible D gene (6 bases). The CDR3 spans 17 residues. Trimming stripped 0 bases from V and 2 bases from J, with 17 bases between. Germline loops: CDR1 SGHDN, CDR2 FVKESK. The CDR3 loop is CASSQDGPGRGTYEQYF. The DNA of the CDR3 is TGTGCCAGCAGCCAAGACGGACCCGGACGGGGGACCTACGAGCAGTACTTC.

CDR3 amino acids: CASSPGQGANNEQFF. As DNA, the CDR3 is TGTGCCAGCAGCCCAGGACAGGGGGCCAACAATGAGCAGTTCTTC. The chain couples TRBV11-1 to TRBJ2-1, with TRBD1 matching over 11 bases. Germline V gives CDR1 SGHAT, CDR2 FQDESV (reference sequence). The ends lost 5 bases at V and 5 bases at J; junction bases unmatched: 5. CDR3 length: 15 amino acids.

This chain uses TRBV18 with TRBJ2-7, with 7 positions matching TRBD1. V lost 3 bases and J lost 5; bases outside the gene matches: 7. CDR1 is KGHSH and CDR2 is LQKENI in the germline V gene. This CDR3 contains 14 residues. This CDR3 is CASSPSTGYDEQYF. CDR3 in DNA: TGTGCCAGCTCACCCTCGACAGGGTACGACGAGCAGTACTTC.

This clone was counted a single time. The CDR3 DNA reads TGTGCCAGTACTTCCCTCTCTGGGGCCAACGTCCTGACTTTC. It encodes CASTSLSGANVLTF. The chain combines TRBV19 with TRBJ2-6; D is uncertain. Germline loops: CDR1 LNHDA, CDR2 SQIVND (reference sequence). The V gene lost 7 bases and the J gene lost 0 bases, with 7 bases spanning the gap. The CDR3 runs 14 residues.

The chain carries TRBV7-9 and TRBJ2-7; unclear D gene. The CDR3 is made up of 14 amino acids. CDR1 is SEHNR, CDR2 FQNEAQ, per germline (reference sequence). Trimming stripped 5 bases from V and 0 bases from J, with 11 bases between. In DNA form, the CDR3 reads TGTGCCAGCAGCACCCAAGGGATCTCCTACGAGCAGTACTTC. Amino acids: CASSTQGISYEQYF.

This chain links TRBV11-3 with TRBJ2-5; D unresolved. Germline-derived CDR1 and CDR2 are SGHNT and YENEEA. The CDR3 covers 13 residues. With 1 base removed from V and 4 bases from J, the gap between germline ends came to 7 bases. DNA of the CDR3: TGTGCCAGCAGCTTAGGGTACGCAGAGACCCAGTACTTC. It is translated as CASSLGYAETQYF. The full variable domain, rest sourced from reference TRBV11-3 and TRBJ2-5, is EAGVVQSPRYKIIEKKQPVAFWCNPISGHNTLYWYLQNLGQGPELLIRYENEEAVDDSQLPKDRFSAERLKGVDSTLKIQPAELGDSAVYLCASSLGYAETQYFGPGTRLLVL.

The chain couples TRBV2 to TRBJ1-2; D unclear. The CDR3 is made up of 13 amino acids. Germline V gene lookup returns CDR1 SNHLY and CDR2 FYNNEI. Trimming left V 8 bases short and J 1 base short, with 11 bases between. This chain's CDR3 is CASWADYNYGYTF. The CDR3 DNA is TGTGCCAGCTGGGCCGACTATAACTATGGCTACACCTTC.

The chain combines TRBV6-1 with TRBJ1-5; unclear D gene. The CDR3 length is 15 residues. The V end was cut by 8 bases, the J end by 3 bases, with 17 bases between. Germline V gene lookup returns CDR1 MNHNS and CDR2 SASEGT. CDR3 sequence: CASGGFREDNQPQHF. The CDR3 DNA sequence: TGTGCCAGCGGTGGTTTCCGGGAGGACAATCAGCCCCAGCATTTT.

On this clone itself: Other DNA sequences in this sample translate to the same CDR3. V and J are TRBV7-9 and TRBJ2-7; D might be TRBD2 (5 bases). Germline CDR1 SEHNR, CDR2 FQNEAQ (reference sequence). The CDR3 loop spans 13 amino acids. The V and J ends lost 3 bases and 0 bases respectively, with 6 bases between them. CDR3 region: CASSFGSSYEQYF. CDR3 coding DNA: TGTGCCAGCAGCTTTGGGAGCTCCTACGAGCAGTACTTC.

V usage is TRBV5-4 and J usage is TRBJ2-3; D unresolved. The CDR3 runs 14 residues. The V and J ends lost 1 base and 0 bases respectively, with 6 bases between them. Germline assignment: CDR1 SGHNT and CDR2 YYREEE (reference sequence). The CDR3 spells CASSLHGSTDTQYF. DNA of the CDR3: TGTGCCAGCAGCTTGCACGGAAGCACAGATACGCAGTATTTT.

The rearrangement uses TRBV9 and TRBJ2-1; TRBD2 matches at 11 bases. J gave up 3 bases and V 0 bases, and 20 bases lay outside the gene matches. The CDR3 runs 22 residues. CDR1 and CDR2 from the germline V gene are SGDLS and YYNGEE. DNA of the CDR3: TGTGCCAGCAGCGTAGGTTTAGGGAGGCTAGCGGGAGGTCCCCCACTCTACAATGAGCAGTTCTTC. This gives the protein CASSVGLGRLAGGPPLYNEQFF.

The CDR3 reads CASSLQRYTEAFF. The CDR3 coding sequence is TGTGCCAGCAGCTTACAACGGTACACTGAAGCTTTCTTT. This rearrangement joins TRBV7-2 to TRBJ1-1; D gene ambiguous. V was cut by 2 bases and J by 3 bases, with 7 bases left in between. The CDR3 is 13 amino acids. From germline, CDR1 is SGHTA and CDR2 FQGNSA.

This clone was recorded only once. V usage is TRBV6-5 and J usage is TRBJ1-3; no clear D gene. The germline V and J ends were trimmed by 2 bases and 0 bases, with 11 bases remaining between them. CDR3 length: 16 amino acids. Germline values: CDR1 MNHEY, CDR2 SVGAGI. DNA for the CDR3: TGTGCCAGCAGTTACGGCAGGTTGTCCTCTGGAAACACCATATATTTT. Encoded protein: CASSYGRLSSGNTIYF.

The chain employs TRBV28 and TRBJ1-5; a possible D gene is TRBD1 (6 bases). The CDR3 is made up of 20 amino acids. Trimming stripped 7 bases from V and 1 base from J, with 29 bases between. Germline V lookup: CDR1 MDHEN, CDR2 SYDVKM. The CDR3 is CASNPHRRGGGLGSNQPQHF. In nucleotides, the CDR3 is TGTGCCAGCAACCCACACCGGAGAGGAGGGGGGCTAGGGAGCAATCAGCCCCAGCATTTT.